These T cell receptor beta chains were read from a single sample in a study of cytomegalovirus exposure and HLA in healthy donors. The method was immunoSEQ multiplex PCR; TCRdb's version includes in-frame clones alone and lacks a portion of them. The sample includes 130,000 or so clones, about four fifths seen only once; the top ten take under 6%. Sequencing used PBMCs. The receptors here all came from a man aged 25 to 40 in good health and CMV-seronegative. Both conserved end residues are part of each CDR3. The order of the fields is V gene, clone size, J gene, D gene, CDR3 protein, CDR3 DNA. D genes are given only for firm matches. Size is stated for part of the rows, as once, few or many counts, or as a class when the clone is expanded.

TRBV4-2,.,TRBJ2-7,.,CASSQGAEQYF,TGTGCCAGCAGCCAAGGGGCTGAGCAGTACTTC
TRBV2,few,TRBJ1-1,.,CASSLSGEQAFF,TGTGCCAGCAGTCTTTCCGGGGAACAAGCTTTCTTT
TRBV27,.,TRBJ1-1,.,CASSFSLPPRGSTEAFF,TGTGCCAGCAGTTTCTCCCTACCTCCCAGGGGAAGCACTGAAGCTTTCTTT
TRBV5-8,.,TRBJ2-7,.,CASSLYPRPGDEQYF,TGTGCCAGCAGCTTGTACCCCCGACCCGGGGACGAGCAGTACTTC
TRBV7-9,.,TRBJ2-1,.,CASSSSGLNNEQFF,TGTGCCAGCAGCTCCTCGGGACTCAACAATGAGCAGTTCTTC
TRBV11-2,.,TRBJ2-7,.,CASSFFHQNPYEQYF,TGTGCCAGCAGCTTTTTTCATCAGAATCCCTACGAGCAGTACTTC
TRBV25-1,.,TRBJ2-6,.,CASSALGSGANVLTF,TGTGCCAGCAGTGCCCTCGGGTCTGGGGCCAACGTCCTGACTTTC
TRBV7-2,.,TRBJ2-7,.,CASSSGRQAYEQYF,TGTGCCAGCAGCTCAGGGCGGCAAGCCTACGAGCAGTACTTC
TRBV7-2,.,TRBJ2-7,.,CASSLGQGSSYEQYF,TGTGCCAGCAGCTTAGGGCAGGGGAGCTCCTACGAGCAGTACTTC
TRBV5-5,.,TRBJ2-7,.,CASSLILYEQYF,TGTGCCAGCAGCTTAATACTCTACGAGCAGTACTTC
TRBV19,.,TRBJ1-2,.,CASSIQVGYGYTF,TGTGCCAGTAGTATTCAGGTGGGCTATGGCTACACCTTC
TRBV6-1,.,TRBJ1-1,TRBD1,CASSARQGAEGNTEAFF,TGTGCCAGCAGTGCCCGACAGGGGGCAGAAGGAAACACTGAAGCTTTCTTT
TRBV4-1,.,TRBJ2-7,TRBD1,CASSRNTGETVSYEQYF,TGCGCCAGCAGCCGAAATACAGGGGAAACTGTGTCCTACGAGCAGTACTTC
TRBV28,.,TRBJ1-1,.,CASSTQGKNTEAFF,TGTGCCAGCAGTACGCAGGGGAAGAACACTGAAGCTTTCTTT
TRBV5-4,.,TRBJ1-4,TRBD1,CASSAMDRGNEKLFF,TGTGCCAGCAGCGCGATGGACAGGGGGAATGAAAAACTGTTTTTT
TRBV10-3,.,TRBJ1-4,TRBD1,CAISESSQGGEKLFF,TGTGCCATCAGTGAGTCGAGTCAGGGGGGTGAAAAACTGTTTTTT
TRBV18,.,TRBJ1-4,.,CASSPWGATNEKLFF,TGTGCCAGCTCACCCTGGGGGGCAACTAATGAAAAACTGTTTTTT
TRBV19,.,TRBJ1-5,.,CASSIFLADNQPQHF,TGTGCCAGTAGTATTTTTCTTGCGGACAATCAGCCCCAGCATTTT
TRBV7-9,.,TRBJ1-5,.,CASSLTGLGNQPQHF,TGTGCCAGCAGCTTAACAGGGTTGGGCAATCAGCCCCAGCATTTT
TRBV11-3,once,TRBJ2-3,.,CASSTRLGADTQYF,TGTGCCAGCAGCACCCGGTTAGGGGCAGATACGCAGTATTTT
TRBV5-1,.,TRBJ2-3,TRBD2,CASSFGAGGLDTQYF,TGCGCCAGCAGCTTTGGGGCGGGGGGGCTGGATACGCAGTATTTT
TRBV7-9,.,TRBJ2-7,.,CASSLGSEGRNHYEQYF,TGTGCCAGCAGCTTAGGCTCGGAGGGACGGAACCACTACGAGCAGTACTTC
TRBV25-1,once,TRBJ2-3,.,CASSRHSGPDTQYF,TGTGCCAGCAGCAGGCACTCAGGCCCAGATACGCAGTATTTT
TRBV5-1,.,TRBJ2-1,.,CASSLVGRSYNEQFF,TGCGCCAGCAGCTTGGTTGGGAGGTCCTACAATGAGCAGTTCTTC
TRBV28,few,TRBJ1-1,TRBD1,CASTLRGRGWTEAFF,TGTGCCAGCACCCTCAGGGGCAGGGGGTGGACTGAAGCTTTCTTT
TRBV5-1,few,TRBJ2-6,.,CASRRGPSGANVLTF,TGCGCCAGCCGGAGGGGGCCGTCTGGGGCCAACGTCCTGACTTTC
TRBV28,.,TRBJ2-7,TRBD1,CASRADRDGSYEQYF,TGTGCCAGCAGAGCCGACAGGGATGGGTCCTACGAGCAGTACTTC
TRBV25-1,few,TRBJ2-4,TRBD1,CASSDQGVSNIQYF,TGTGCCAGCAGTGACCAGGGGGTATCGAACATTCAGTACTTC
TRBV28,.,TRBJ2-7,TRBD1,CASLRDSPYEQYF,TGTGCCAGCCTACGGGACAGCCCCTACGAGCAGTACTTC
TRBV4-3,.,TRBJ2-5,TRBD2,CASSQGTSGQETQYF,TGCGCCAGCAGCCAAGGGACTAGCGGGCAAGAGACCCAGTACTTC
TRBV18,.,TRBJ2-1,TRBD1,CASTQGAGEQFF,TGTGCCAGCACTCAGGGGGCCGGGGAGCAGTTCTTC
TRBV2,.,TRBJ2-5,TRBD1,CASRLGTGTAESETQYF,TGTGCCAGCCGCCTAGGTACAGGGACAGCCGAATCGGAGACCCAGTACTTC
TRBV12-5,.,TRBJ2-5,.,CASAGAGETQYF,TGTGCTAGTGCCGGAGCGGGAGAGACCCAGTACTTC
TRBV19,once,TRBJ2-5,TRBD1,CASNRGGETQYF,TGTGCCAGCAACAGGGGTGGAGAGACCCAGTACTTC
TRBV19,.,TRBJ2-1,TRBD1,CASRMGTGPNNEQFF,TGTGCCAGTAGGATGGGGACAGGTCCAAACAATGAGCAGTTCTTC
TRBV2,.,TRBJ2-5,TRBD1,CASSEHRGQETQYF,TGTGCCAGCAGTGAGCACAGGGGACAAGAGACCCAGTACTTC
TRBV6-5,.,TRBJ1-6,.,CASSGGWGRGALHF,TGTGCCAGCAGCGGGGGCTGGGGGAGGGGGGCCCTCCACTTT
TRBV27,.,TRBJ1-4,.,CASSRPGQQEKLFF,TGTGCCAGCAGTAGACCGGGACAACAGGAAAAACTGTTTTTT
TRBV2,.,TRBJ1-4,.,CASRQGPGEKLFF,TGTGCCAGCAGGCAGGGGCCGGGGGAAAAACTGTTTTTT
TRBV7-2,.,TRBJ2-5,.,CASSLEVRGETQYF,TGTGCCAGCAGCTTAGAGGTCAGGGGAGAGACCCAGTACTTC
TRBV6-5,once,TRBJ1-2,.,CASSYSRGTYGYTF,TGTGCCAGCAGTTACTCAAGGGGAACCTATGGCTACACCTTC
TRBV28,.,TRBJ1-1,.,CASSSGDENTEAFF,TGTGCCAGCAGTTCGGGGGACGAGAACACTGAAGCTTTCTTT
TRBV5-1,.,TRBJ2-3,.,CASSLDTSTDTQYF,TGCGCCAGCAGCTTGGACACCAGCACAGATACGCAGTATTTT
TRBV6-5,few,TRBJ2-2,TRBD1,CASTGGLPGELFF,TGTGCCAGTACAGGGGGACTCCCCGGGGAGCTGTTTTTT
TRBV4-2,.,TRBJ1-1,.,CASSQGQIYTEAFF,TGTGCCAGCAGCCAAGGACAGATCTACACTGAAGCTTTCTTT
TRBV4-1,.,TRBJ1-5,.,CASRETVRSNQPQHF,TGCGCCAGCAGAGAGACAGTCCGTAGCAATCAGCCCCAGCATTTT
TRBV6-1,once,TRBJ2-1,.,CASSEAGRAYNEQFF,TGTGCCAGCAGTGAAGCGGGCAGGGCCTACAATGAGCAGTTCTTC
TRBV4-2,.,TRBJ2-7,TRBD2,CASSQTSGTSWEQYF,TGTGCCAGCAGCCAAACTAGCGGGACCTCTTGGGAGCAGTACTTC
TRBV5-6,.,TRBJ1-1,.,CASSGAHVRNTEAFF,TGTGCCAGCAGCGGGGCCCATGTGAGGAACACTGAAGCTTTCTTT
TRBV19,few,TRBJ1-2,TRBD1,CASSPDRVRGGYTF,TGTGCCAGTAGTCCCGACAGGGTTCGGGGAGGCTACACCTTC
TRBV10-3,few,TRBJ2-7,TRBD1,CAIWTGAYEQYF,TGTGCCATCTGGACAGGGGCCTACGAGCAGTACTTC
TRBV9,.,TRBJ1-1,.,CASSTGGDTEAFF,TGTGCCAGCAGCACCGGAGGGGACACTGAAGCTTTCTTT
TRBV4-1,.,TRBJ1-3,TRBD1,CASSRDRGGDTIYF,TGCGCCAGCAGCCGGGACAGGGGGGGAGACACCATATATTTT
TRBV28,.,TRBJ1-2,.,CASSSIPGRDYGYTF,TGTGCCAGCAGCTCGATCCCAGGGCGCGACTATGGCTACACCTTC
TRBV6-6,.,TRBJ2-7,.,CASSKESGEQYF,TGTGCCAGCAGCAAAGAGTCGGGGGAGCAGTACTTC